The clone carrying this TCR beta chain has a handful of counts. Germline V CDR1 and CDR2: MNHEY, SMNVEV (reference sequence). The CDR3 contains 14 residues. V shed 5 bases and J 3 bases; nucleotides not matched to a gene: 4. These data come from a study of T cells in Graves' hyperthyroidism and ophthalmopathy. Amplified TCR beta CDR3 regions came from RNA transcripts. The TCR CDR3 was amplified in a first-round RT-PCR using the HTBI primer set. TCRdb re-analysed the multiplex PCR reads in MiXCR, keeping a single row per CDR3 protein. This sample yields under 750,000 distinct CDR3 sequences, of which over 15% are seen a single time; approximately 15% belongs to the top ten.

Sequenced sample: blood. The chain has TRBV27 and TRBJ2-7; 10 nucleotides match TRBD2. The TCR comes from a woman in her 50s with Graves' hyperthyroidism that later progressed to Graves' ophthalmopathy. The CDR3 nucleotides are TGTGCCAGCAGTCTGGTAGCGGGGGGCTACGAGCAGTACTTC. Translating it yields CASSLVAGGYEQYF.